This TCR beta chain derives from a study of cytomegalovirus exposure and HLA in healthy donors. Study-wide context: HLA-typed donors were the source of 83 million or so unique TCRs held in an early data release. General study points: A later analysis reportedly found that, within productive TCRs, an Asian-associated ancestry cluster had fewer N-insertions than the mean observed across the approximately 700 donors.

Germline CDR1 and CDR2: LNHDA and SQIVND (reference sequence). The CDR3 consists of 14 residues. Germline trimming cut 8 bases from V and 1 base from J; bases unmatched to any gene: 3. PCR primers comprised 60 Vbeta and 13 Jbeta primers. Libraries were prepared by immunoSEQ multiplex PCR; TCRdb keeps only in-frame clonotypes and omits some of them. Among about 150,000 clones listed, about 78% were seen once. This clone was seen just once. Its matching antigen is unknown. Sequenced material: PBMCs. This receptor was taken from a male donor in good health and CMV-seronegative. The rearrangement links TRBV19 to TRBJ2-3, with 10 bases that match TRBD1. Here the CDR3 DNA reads TGTGCCAGTTTGGGGACAGGGGGCACAGATACGCAGTATTTT. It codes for CASLGTGGTDTQYF. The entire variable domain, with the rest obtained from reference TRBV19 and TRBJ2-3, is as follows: DGGITQSPKYLFRKEGQNVTLSCEQNLNHDAMYWYRQDPGQGLRLIYYSQIVNDFQKGDIAEGYSVSREKKESFPLTVTSAQKNPTAFYLCASLGTGGTDTQYFGPGTRLTVL.